This entry features one TCR beta chain sequence. What it recognizes is unknown. TCRdb's table, derived via immunoSEQ multiplex PCR, lists solely in-frame clones and lacks some. The table shows roughly 120,000 clones, with over 75% occurring only once. This sample was included in a study of cytomegalovirus exposure and HLA in healthy donors. At the level of the study: The 130 or so validation repertoires, a later analysis reported, used the same platform as the approximately 670 first-cohort repertoires. The study, taken as a whole, reports: It was confirmed in vitro that three of the CMV-associated chains were specific for CMV antigens.

Trimming left V 1 base short and J 8 bases short, with 9 bases between. This CDR3 spans 12 amino acids. CDR1 and CDR2 from the germline V gene are SQVTM and ANQGSEA. Sequencing was carried out using PBMCs. This clonotype was obtained from a woman aged 25 to 45 in good health and CMV-seropositive. The chain has TRBV29-1 and TRBJ2-1, with D possibly matching TRBD2 (5 bases). Here the CDR3 reads CSVEAGWDEQFF. CDR3 nucleotides: TGCAGCGTTGAAGCGGGGTGGGATGAGCAGTTCTTC.